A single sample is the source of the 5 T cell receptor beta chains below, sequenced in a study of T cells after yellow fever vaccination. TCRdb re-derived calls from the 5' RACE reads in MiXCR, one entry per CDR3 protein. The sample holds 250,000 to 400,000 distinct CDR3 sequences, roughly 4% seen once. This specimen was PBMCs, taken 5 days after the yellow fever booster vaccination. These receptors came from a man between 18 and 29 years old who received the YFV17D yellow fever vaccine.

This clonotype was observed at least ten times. CDR3 loop: CASSSHPGNTIYF. The CDR3 region has the DNA TGCGCCAGCAGCTCCCATCCCGGAAACACCATATATTTT. The gene calls are TRBV5-1 and TRBJ1-3; D uncertain. With 3 bases removed from V and 4 bases from J, the gap between germline ends came to 8 bases. CDR3 size: 13 residues. CDR1 SGHRS and CDR2 YFSETQ come from the germline V gene.

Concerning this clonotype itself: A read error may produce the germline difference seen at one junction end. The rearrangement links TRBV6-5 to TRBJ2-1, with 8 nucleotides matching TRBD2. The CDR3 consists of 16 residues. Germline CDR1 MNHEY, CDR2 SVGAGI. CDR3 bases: TGTGCCAGCAGCCAGGAATCCGGGGGGGCAGGTAATGAGCAGCTCTTC. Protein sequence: CASSQESGGAGNEQLF.

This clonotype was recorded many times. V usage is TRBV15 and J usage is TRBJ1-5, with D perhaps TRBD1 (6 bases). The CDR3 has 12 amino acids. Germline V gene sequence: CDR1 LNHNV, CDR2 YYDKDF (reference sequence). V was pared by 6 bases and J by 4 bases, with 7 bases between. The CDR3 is CATSRGNQPQHF. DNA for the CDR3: TGTGCCACCAGTAGGGGGAATCAGCCCCAGCATTTT.

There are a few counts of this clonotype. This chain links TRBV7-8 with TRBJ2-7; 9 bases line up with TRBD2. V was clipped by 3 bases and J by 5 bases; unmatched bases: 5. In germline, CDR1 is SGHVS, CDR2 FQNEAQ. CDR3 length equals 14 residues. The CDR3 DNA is TGTGCCAGCAGCTTGGCGGGGGGGAAGCACGAGCAGTACGTC. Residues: CASSLAGGKHEQYV.

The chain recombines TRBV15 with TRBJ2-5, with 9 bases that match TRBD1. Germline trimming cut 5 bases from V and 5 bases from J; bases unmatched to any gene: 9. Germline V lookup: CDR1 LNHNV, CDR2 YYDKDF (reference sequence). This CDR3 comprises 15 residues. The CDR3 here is CATSSRRTGDETQYF. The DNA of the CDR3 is TGTGCCACCAGCTCGCGACGGACAGGGGATGAGACCCAGTACTTC.